The 24 T cell receptor beta chains below come from one sample, sequenced in a study of blood T cell repertoires in COVID-19. Sequencing was performed with immunoSEQ multiplex PCR; in TCRdb, only in-frame clones are kept and a portion is missing. Of roughly 45,000 clones listed, 80% to 90% are singletons. The sequenced material came from peripheral blood. These receptor sequences come from a man aged 60 to 69 with active COVID-19.

The rearrangement uses TRBV19 and TRBJ1-4, with 11 nucleotides matching TRBD1. The V gene end was trimmed by 4 bases and the J gene end by 8 bases; junction bases not matched to a gene: 6. Looked up from germline, CDR1 is LNHDA and CDR2 is SQIVND (reference sequence). The CDR3 has 15 amino acids. CDR3 coding DNA: TGTGCCAGTAGTAGCGGGACAGGGGGATTGGAAAAACTGTTTTTT. Translation gives CASSSGTGGLEKLFF. Using reference TRBV19 and TRBJ1-4 for the parts outside the CDR3, the full variable domain is DGGITQSPKYLFRKEGQNVTLSCEQNLNHDAMYWYRQDPGQGLRLIYYSQIVNDFQKGDIAEGYSVSREKKESFPLTVTSAQKNPTAFYLCASSSGTGGLEKLFFGSGTQLSVL.

CDR3 amino acids: CATSDRDRNEKLFF. The CDR3 bases are TGTGCCACCAGTGACCGGGACAGGAATGAAAAACTGTTTTTT. The V and J genes are TRBV24-1 and TRBJ1-4; 8 nucleotides agree with TRBD1. The CDR3 has 14 residues. Per the germline V gene, CDR1 is KGHDR and CDR2 is SFDVKD. J gave up 5 bases and V 4 bases, and 2 bases lay outside the gene matches.

This clone has just a few counts. The chain uses TRBV9 and TRBJ1-2, with TRBD1 identical over 8 bases. The V and J ends lost 6 bases and 4 bases, in that order; junction bases with no gene match: 11. The CDR3 is 15 amino acids. CDR1 is SGDLS and CDR2 is YYNGEE in the germline V gene. CDR3 loop: CASTRGQEGTYGYTF. The CDR3 nucleotides are TGTGCCAGCACCAGGGGACAGGAGGGGACCTATGGCTACACCTTC.

This clone has a single count. The V call is TRBV5-1, the J call TRBJ1-2; tentatively, D is TRBD1 (5 bases). Germline V gene sequence: CDR1 SGHRS, CDR2 YFSETQ. Trimming removed 3 bases at V and 8 bases at J, with 14 bases between. The CDR3 extends over 13 amino acids. CDR3 residues: CASSSASGYGYTF. CDR3 nucleotides: TGCGCCAGCAGCTCCGCGTCAGGGTACGGCTACACCTTC. Supplemented by reference TRBV5-1 and TRBJ1-2, the full variable domain reads KAGVTQTPRYLIKTRGQQVTLSCSPISGHRSVSWYQQTPGQGLQFLFEYFSETQRNKGNFPGRFSGRQFSNSRSEMNVSTLELGDSALYLCASSSASGYGYTFGSGTRLTVV.

The J gene is TRBJ2-7, the V gene TRBV24-1; D gene ambiguous. In germline, CDR1 is KGHDR, CDR2 SFDVKD. There are 15 residues in the CDR3. V lost 1 base, J lost 2 bases, and 11 bases lay in between. CDR3 loop: CATSDFRIATYEQYF. CDR3 sequence (DNA): TGTGCCACCAGTGATTTTCGTATAGCTACCTACGAGCAGTACTTC.

This rearrangement joins TRBV7-2 to TRBJ1-1; D possibly corresponds to TRBD1 (6 bases). The CDR3 contains 15 residues. Germline lookup yields CDR1 SGHTA and CDR2 FQGNSA. V was clipped by 1 base and J by 8 bases, with 17 bases between them. The DNA of the CDR3 is TGTGCCAGCAGCTTAGTGCAGGGGAGTATCGGCGAAGCTTTCTTT. It encodes CASSLVQGSIGEAFF.

The chain joins TRBV24-1 to TRBJ2-3, with no clear D. Germline values: CDR1 KGHDR, CDR2 SFDVKD. The CDR3 loop spans 14 amino acids. The V end lost 4 bases, the J end lost 3 bases, and 10 bases lay between the germline ends. The CDR3 DNA is TGTGCCACCAGTGACTCGACACGAACAGATACGCAGTATTTT. Its translation is CATSDSTRTDTQYF.

This sequence joins TRBV28 and TRBJ1-2, with 8 bases identical to TRBD1. Germline V gene data show CDR1 as MDHEN and CDR2 as SYDVKM. With V trimmed by 1 base and J by 6 bases, 7 bases remained unmatched. The CDR3 contains 15 residues. CDR3 residues: CASSLYGQGKDGYTF. The CDR3 DNA is TGTGCCAGCAGTTTATATGGACAGGGTAAAGATGGCTACACCTTC.

The chain has TRBV28 and TRBJ2-3, with TRBD2 matching 8 bases. Losses at the gene ends were 6 bases for V and 2 bases for J; bases not matched to a gene: 10. The CDR3 covers 16 residues. Germline lookup yields CDR1 MDHEN and CDR2 SYDVKM. This CDR3 is CASRGGGAGVTDTQYF. CDR3 coding DNA: TGTGCCAGCAGAGGCGGAGGAGCGGGAGTCACAGATACGCAGTATTTT. The full variable domain, rest sourced from reference TRBV28 and TRBJ2-3, is DVKVTQSSRYLVKRTGEKVFLECVQDMDHENMFWYRQDPGLGLRLIYFSYDVKMKEKGDIPEGYSVSREKKERFSLILESASTNQTSMYLCASRGGGAGVTDTQYFGPGTRLTVL.

The gene calls are TRBV7-2 and TRBJ1-1; 7 bases line up with TRBD1. The CDR3 consists of 14 residues. V lost 2 bases and J lost 2; bases outside the gene matches: 2. Germline CDR1 SGHTA, CDR2 FQGNSA. The CDR3 DNA is TGTGCCAGCAGCTTAAGACAGGGAAACACTGAAGCTTTCTTT. Its translation: CASSLRQGNTEAFF.

CDR3 coding DNA: TGTGCCAGCAGTGAACACAGAACTGAAGCTTTCTTT. It codes for CASSEHRTEAFF. The V and J genes are TRBV6-1 and TRBJ1-1; D is ambiguous. Germline-derived CDR1 and CDR2 are MNHNS and SASEGT. The ends were cut back, 2 bases at V and 5 bases at J, with 6 bases in the middle. The CDR3 runs to 12 residues.

The chain couples TRBV2 to TRBJ1-6, with D unresolved. Germline CDR1 SNHLY, CDR2 FYNNEI. The V and J ends lost 6 bases and 6 bases respectively, with 12 bases between them. There are 14 residues in the CDR3. The CDR3 DNA sequence: TGTGCCAGCAGGGGAGGAACAGTTAATTCACCCCTCCACTTT. It translates to CASRGGTVNSPLHF.

Details on this clone: The sample contains more than one DNA sequence encoding this CDR3. The rearrangement joins TRBV19 to TRBJ1-6; D possibly corresponds to TRBD1 (5 bases). This CDR3 is built from 13 residues. CDR1 is LNHDA and CDR2 is SQIVND in the germline V gene (reference sequence). The V end was cut by 4 bases, the J end by 7 bases, with 8 bases between. The CDR3 here is CASSTDRNSPLHF. The CDR3, as DNA: TGTGCCAGTAGTACCGACAGAAATTCACCCCTCCACTTT.

The chain couples TRBV10-1 to TRBJ2-7, with 7 bases lining up with TRBD1. Trimming took 4 bases from V and 2 from J; bases not matched to a gene: 8. Germline CDR1 reads WNHNN; CDR2 reads SYGVQD (reference sequence). The CDR3 length is 15 residues. CDR3 coding DNA: TGCGCCAGCAGTGGACAAGGGGGCCTGACCTACGAGCAGTACTTC. It encodes CASSGQGGLTYEQYF.

A few counts support this clone. The chain carries TRBV7-2 and TRBJ2-7; 7 nucleotides line up with TRBD2. Germline V gives CDR1 SGHTA, CDR2 FQGNSA. The CDR3 contains 14 residues. Losses at the gene ends were 1 base for V and 1 base for J; bases not matched to a gene: 1. CDR3 loop: CASSLGRESYEQYF. The CDR3 coding sequence is TGTGCCAGCAGCTTAGGGCGGGAGTCCTACGAGCAGTACTTC.

The V call is TRBV11-2, the J call TRBJ1-2; D gene unclear. V was trimmed by 5 bases and J by 5 bases, leaving 9 bases between them. CDR1 and CDR2 (germline): SGHAT, FQNNGV. The CDR3 is made up of 12 amino acids. The CDR3 DNA sequence: TGTGCCAGCAGCCATCCAAATTATGGCTACACCTTC. Protein: CASSHPNYGYTF.

This sequence joins TRBV6-1 and TRBJ2-2; 10 nucleotides agree with TRBD2. The CDR3 totals 16 residues. The trim removed 4 bases at V and 4 bases at J, leaving 6 bases unmatched. CDR1 and CDR2 from the germline V gene are MNHNS and SASEGT. For the CDR3, the DNA is TGTGCCAGCAGTGTCGGACTAGCGGAGGCCACCGGGGAGCTGTTTTTT. This codes for CASSVGLAEATGELFF.

The table lists this clone with a few counts. V gene TRBV4-1 combines with J gene TRBJ2-1; TRBD2 aligns across 10 bases. CDR1 is MGHRA and CDR2 is YSYEKL in the germline V gene. The J segment lost 4 bases and the V segment lost 10 bases, leaving 10 bases of the junction unmatched. The CDR3 contains 15 residues. CDR3 sequence reads: CATTEREGLYNEQFF. CDR3 coding DNA: TGCGCCACCACAGAGCGGGAGGGCCTGTACAATGAGCAGTTCTTC.

The rearrangement links TRBV11-3 to TRBJ1-1; the match to TRBD1 covers 9 bases. The CDR3 consists of 14 residues. Germline V gene data show CDR1 as SGHNT and CDR2 as YENEEA. With V trimmed by 5 bases and J by 1 base, 2 bases remained unmatched. The CDR3 sequence: CASSRDRENTEAFF. The DNA of the CDR3 is TGTGCCAGCAGCCGGGACAGGGAGAACACTGAAGCTTTCTTT.

The genes are TRBV9 and TRBJ2-3; 9 positions match TRBD1. This CDR3 region has 14 residues. With V trimmed by 6 bases and J by 4 bases, 6 bases remained unmatched. CDR1 and CDR2 (germline): SGDLS, YYNGEE. CDR3 in DNA: TGTGCCAGCACCACCCGACAGGGGGCAGATACGCAGTATTTT. This encodes CASTTRQGADTQYF.

The V gene is TRBV6-2 or TRBV6-3, the J gene TRBJ1-1; TRBD1 is a possible D gene (5 bases). The CDR3 runs 15 residues. Trimming took off 6 bases at V and 6 bases at J, with 20 bases between the two ends. Germline lookup yields CDR1 MNHEY and CDR2 SVGEGT. The CDR3 loop is CASSSRFQGLAEAFF. The CDR3 DNA follows: TGTGCCAGCAGCAGCAGGTTTCAGGGTTTGGCTGAAGCTTTCTTT.

This rearrangement joins TRBV5-5 to TRBJ2-7; the match to TRBD1 covers 7 bases. Germline assignment: CDR1 SGHKS and CDR2 YYEKEE (reference sequence). V shed 0 bases and J 7 bases; nucleotides not matched to a gene: 13. This CDR3 comprises 16 residues. The CDR3 loop is CASSLAPPGGVREQYF. The DNA of the CDR3 is TGTGCCAGCAGCTTGGCTCCGCCAGGGGGTGTGCGAGAGCAGTACTTC. The variable domain in full, with the rest retrieved from reference TRBV5-5 and TRBJ2-7, is DAGVTQSPTHLIKTRGQQVTLRCSPISGHKSVSWYQQVLGQGPQFIFQYYEKEERGRGNFPDRFSARQFPNYSSELNVNALLLGDSALYLCASSLAPPGGVREQYFGPGTRLTVT.

The chain employs TRBV29-1 and TRBJ2-5, with D possibly being TRBD2 (6 bases). Trimming took 3 bases from V and 4 from J, leaving 15 bases between them. The CDR3 is 14 amino acids. Germline lookup yields CDR1 SQVTM and CDR2 ANQGSEA. CDR3 protein: CSVERTTRRETQYF. DNA for the CDR3: TGCAGCGTTGAGAGGACTACCAGGAGAGAGACCCAGTACTTC.

The chain carries TRBV5-4 and TRBJ2-7; TRBD1 is a possible D gene (6 bases). Trimming cost V 5 bases and J 1 base, with 13 bases left between them. The CDR3 is made up of 14 amino acids. The V gene's germline CDR1 is SGHNT and CDR2 YYREEE (reference sequence). Here the CDR3 DNA reads TGTGCCAGCAGGGGTGAGGACAGTTCCTACGAGCAGTACTTC. Translating it yields CASRGEDSSYEQYF. The variable domain in full, completed from reference TRBV5-4 and TRBJ2-7, reads ETGVTQSPTHLIKTRGQQVTLRCSSQSGHNTVSWYQQALGQGPQFIFQYYREEENGRGNFPPRFSGLQFPNYSSELNVNALELDDSALYLCASRGEDSSYEQYFGPGTRLTVT.